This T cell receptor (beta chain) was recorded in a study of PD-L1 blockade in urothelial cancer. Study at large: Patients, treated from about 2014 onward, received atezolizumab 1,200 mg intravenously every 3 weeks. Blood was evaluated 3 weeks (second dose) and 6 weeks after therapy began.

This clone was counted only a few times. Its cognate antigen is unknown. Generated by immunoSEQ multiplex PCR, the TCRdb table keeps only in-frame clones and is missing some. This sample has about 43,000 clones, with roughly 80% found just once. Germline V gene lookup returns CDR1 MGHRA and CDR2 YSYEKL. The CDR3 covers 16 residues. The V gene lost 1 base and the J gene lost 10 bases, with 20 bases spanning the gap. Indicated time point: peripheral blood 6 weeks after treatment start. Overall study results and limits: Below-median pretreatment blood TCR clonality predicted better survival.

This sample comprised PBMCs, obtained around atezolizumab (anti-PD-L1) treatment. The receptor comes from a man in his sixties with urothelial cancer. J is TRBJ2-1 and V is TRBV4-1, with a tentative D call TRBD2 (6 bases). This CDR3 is CASSQGGLREIFEQFF. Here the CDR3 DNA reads TGCGCCAGCAGCCAAGGGGGACTGAGAGAGATCTTCGAGCAGTTCTTC.